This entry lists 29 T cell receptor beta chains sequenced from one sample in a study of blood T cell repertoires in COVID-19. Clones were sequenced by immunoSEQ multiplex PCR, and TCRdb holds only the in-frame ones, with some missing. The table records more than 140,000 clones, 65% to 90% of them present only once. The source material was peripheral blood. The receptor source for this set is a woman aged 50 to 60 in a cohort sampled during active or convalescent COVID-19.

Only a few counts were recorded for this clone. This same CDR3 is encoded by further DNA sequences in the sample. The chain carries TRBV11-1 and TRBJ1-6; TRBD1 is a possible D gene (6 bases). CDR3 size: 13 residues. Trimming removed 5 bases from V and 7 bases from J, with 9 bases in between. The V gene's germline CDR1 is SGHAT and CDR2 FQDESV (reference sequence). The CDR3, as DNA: TGTGCCAGCAGCCTCGGACAGAATTCACCCCTCCACTTT. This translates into CASSLGQNSPLHF.

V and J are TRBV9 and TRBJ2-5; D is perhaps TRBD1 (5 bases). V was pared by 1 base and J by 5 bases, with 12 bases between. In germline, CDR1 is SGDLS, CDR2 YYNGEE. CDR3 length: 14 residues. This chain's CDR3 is CASSVRGRGETQYF. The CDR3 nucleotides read TGTGCCAGCAGCGTAAGGGGCAGAGGCGAGACCCAGTACTTC. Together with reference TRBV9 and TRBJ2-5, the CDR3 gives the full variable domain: DSGVTQTPKHLITATGQRVTLRCSPRSGDLSVYWYQQSLDQGLQFLIQYYNGEERAKGNILERFSAQQFPDLHSELNLSSLELGDSALYFCASSVRGRGETQYFGPGTRLLVL.

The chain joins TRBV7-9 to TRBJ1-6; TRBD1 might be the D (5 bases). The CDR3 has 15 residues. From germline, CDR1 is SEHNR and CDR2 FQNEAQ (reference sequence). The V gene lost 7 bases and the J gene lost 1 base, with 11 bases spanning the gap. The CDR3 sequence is CASTQGTSYNSPLHF. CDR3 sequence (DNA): TGTGCCAGCACTCAGGGTACTTCCTATAATTCACCCCTCCACTTT.

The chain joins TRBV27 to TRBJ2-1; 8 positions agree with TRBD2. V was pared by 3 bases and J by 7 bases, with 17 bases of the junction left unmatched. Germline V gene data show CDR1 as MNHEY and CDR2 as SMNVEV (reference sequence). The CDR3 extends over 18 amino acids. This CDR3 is CASSFSVSGGHTRNEQFF. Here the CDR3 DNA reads TGTGCCAGCAGTTTCTCTGTTTCGGGGGGGCATACTAGAAATGAGCAGTTCTTC.

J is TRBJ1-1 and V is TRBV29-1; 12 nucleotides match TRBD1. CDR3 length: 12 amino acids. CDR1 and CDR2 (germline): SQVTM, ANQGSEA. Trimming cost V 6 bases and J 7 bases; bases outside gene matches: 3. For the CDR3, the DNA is TGCAGCGTGGGACAGGGGGCCCTTGAAGCTTTCTTT. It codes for CSVGQGALEAFF.

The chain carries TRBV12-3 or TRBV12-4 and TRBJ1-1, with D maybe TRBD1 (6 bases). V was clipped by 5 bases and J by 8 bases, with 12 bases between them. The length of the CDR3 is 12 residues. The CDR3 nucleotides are TGTGCCAGCAGTATAAACGACAGGGAAGCTTTCTTT. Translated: CASSINDREAFF.

In DNA form, the CDR3 reads TGTGCCAGCAGGGGGGGGGCGAGGCAAGAGACCCAGTACTTC. Protein product: CASRGGARQETQYF. The rearrangement joins TRBV2 to TRBJ2-5; D is possibly TRBD2 (7 bases). Germline CDR1 and CDR2: SNHLY and FYNNEI. V was cut by 6 bases and J by 2 bases, with 13 bases left in between. The CDR3 is made up of 14 amino acids.

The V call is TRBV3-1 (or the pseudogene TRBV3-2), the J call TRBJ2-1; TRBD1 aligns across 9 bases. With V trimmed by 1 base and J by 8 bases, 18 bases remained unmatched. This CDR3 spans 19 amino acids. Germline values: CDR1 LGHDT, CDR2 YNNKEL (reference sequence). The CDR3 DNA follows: TGTGCCAGCAGCCAAGGAGGGACAGGGTCAACACTTGTCCCCCATGAGCAGTTCTTC. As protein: CASSQGGTGSTLVPHEQFF.

As DNA, the CDR3 is TGTGCCAGCAGCCCAGGACAGGTGAATTCACCCCTCCACTTT. The encoded protein is CASSPGQVNSPLHF. The chain employs TRBV7-9 and TRBJ1-6; 7 bases fit TRBD1. The germline V gene has CDR1 SEHNR and CDR2 FQNEAQ (reference sequence). With 5 bases clipped from V and 7 bases from J, the junction kept 5 bases outside the gene matches. The CDR3 loop spans 14 amino acids.

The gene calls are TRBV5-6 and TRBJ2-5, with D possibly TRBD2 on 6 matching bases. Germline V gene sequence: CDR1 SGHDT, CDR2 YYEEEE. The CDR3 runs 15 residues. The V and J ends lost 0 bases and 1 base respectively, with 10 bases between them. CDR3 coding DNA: TGTGCCAGCAGCTTGGTGTCACTAGCCCAAGAGACCCAGTACTTC. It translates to CASSLVSLAQETQYF.

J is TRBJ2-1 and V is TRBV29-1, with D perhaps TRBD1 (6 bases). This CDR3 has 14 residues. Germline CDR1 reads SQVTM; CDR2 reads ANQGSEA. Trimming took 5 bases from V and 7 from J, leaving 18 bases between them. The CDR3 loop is CSVSPGDVGNEQFF. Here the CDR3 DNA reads TGCAGCGTTTCTCCAGGGGACGTGGGGAATGAGCAGTTCTTC.

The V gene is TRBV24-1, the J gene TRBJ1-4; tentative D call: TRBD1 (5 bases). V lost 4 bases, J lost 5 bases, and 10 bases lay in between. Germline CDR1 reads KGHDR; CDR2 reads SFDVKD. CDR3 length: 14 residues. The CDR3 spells CATSEGGANEKLFF. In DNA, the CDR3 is TGTGCCACCAGTGAAGGAGGGGCAAATGAAAAACTGTTTTTT.

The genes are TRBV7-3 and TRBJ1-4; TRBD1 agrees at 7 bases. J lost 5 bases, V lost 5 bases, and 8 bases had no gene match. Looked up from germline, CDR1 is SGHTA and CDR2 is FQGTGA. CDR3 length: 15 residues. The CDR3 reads CASSLTGQTNEKLFF. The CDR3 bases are TGTGCCAGCAGCCTGACGGGACAGACGAATGAAAAACTGTTTTTT.

CDR3 DNA: TGTGCCAGCAGTGAACGCGGCTACGAGCAGTACTTC. This codes for CASSERGYEQYF. This chain connects TRBV2 to TRBJ2-7; unclear D gene. CDR1 is SNHLY, CDR2 FYNNEI, per germline. The CDR3 has 12 residues. V was pared by 2 bases and J by 3 bases, with 5 bases between. Full variable domain (missing parts from reference TRBV2 and TRBJ2-7): EPEVTQTPSHQVTQMGQEVILRCVPISNHLYFYWYRQILGQKVEFLVSFYNNEISEKSEIFDDQFSVERPDGSNFTLKIRSTKLEDSAMYFCASSERGYEQYFGPGTRLTVT.

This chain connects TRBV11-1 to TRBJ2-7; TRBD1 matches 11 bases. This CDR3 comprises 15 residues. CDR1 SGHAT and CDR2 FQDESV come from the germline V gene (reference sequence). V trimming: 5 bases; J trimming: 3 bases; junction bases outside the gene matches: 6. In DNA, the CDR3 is TGTGCCAGCAGCCTCCGGGACAGGGGGAACTACGAGCAGTACTTC. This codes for CASSLRDRGNYEQYF.

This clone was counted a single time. The CDR3 DNA reads as TGTGCCAGCAGCCCACCCGGGAGCCTACGGGAGCAGTACTTC. Protein sequence: CASSPPGSLREQYF. The rearrangement joins TRBV6-2 or TRBV6-3 to TRBJ2-7; D possibly corresponds to TRBD2 (6 bases). Germline loops: CDR1 MNHEY, CDR2 SVGEGT. With 6 bases removed from V and 7 bases from J, the gap between germline ends came to 19 bases. This CDR3 region has 14 residues.

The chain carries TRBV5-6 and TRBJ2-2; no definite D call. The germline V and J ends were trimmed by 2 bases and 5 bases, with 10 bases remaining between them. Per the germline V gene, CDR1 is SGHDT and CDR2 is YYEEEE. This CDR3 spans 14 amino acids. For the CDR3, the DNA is TGTGCCAGCAGCTTCATACAGAGAACCGGGGAGCTGTTTTTT. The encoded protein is CASSFIQRTGELFF. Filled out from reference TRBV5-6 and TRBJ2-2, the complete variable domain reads DAGVTQSPTHLIKTRGQQVTLRCSPKSGHDTVSWYQQALGQGPQFIFQYYEEEERQRGNFPDRFSGHQFPNYSSELNVNALLLGDSALYLCASSFIQRTGELFFGEGSRLTVL.

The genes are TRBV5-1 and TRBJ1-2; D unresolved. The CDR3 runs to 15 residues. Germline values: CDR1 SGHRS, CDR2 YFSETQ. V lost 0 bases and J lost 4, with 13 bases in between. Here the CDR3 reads CASSLEPLSVYGYTF. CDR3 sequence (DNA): TGCGCCAGCAGCTTGGAGCCCCTCTCGGTCTATGGCTACACCTTC.

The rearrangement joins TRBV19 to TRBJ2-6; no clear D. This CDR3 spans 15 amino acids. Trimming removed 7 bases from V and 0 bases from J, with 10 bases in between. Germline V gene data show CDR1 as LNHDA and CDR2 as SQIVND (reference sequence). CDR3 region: CASTLWSSGANVLTF. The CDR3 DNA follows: TGTGCCAGTACCCTGTGGAGCTCTGGGGCCAACGTCCTGACTTTC. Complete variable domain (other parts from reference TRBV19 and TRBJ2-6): DGGITQSPKYLFRKEGQNVTLSCEQNLNHDAMYWYRQDPGQGLRLIYYSQIVNDFQKGDIAEGYSVSREKKESFPLTVTSAQKNPTAFYLCASTLWSSGANVLTFGAGSRLTVL.

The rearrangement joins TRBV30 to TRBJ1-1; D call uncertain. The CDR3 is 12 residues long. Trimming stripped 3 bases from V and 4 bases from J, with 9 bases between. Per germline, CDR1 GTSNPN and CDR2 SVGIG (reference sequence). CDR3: CAWRREGTEAFF. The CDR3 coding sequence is TGTGCCTGGAGGAGGGAGGGCACTGAAGCTTTCTTT. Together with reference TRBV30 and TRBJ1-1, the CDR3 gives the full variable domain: SQTIHQWPATLVQPVGSPLSLECTVEGTSNPNLYWYRQAAGRGLQLLFYSVGIGQISSEVPQNLSASRPQDRQFILSSKKLLLSDSGFYLCAWRREGTEAFFGQGTRLTVV.

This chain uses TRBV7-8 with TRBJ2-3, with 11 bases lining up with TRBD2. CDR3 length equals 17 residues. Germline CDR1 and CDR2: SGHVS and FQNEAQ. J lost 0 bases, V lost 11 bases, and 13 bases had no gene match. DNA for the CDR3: TGTGCCTCCGGGGGGAGACTAGCGGGGTTTAGCACAGATACGCAGTATTTT. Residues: CASGGRLAGFSTDTQYF. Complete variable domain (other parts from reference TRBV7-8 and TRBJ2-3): GAGVSQSPRYKVAKRGQDVALRCDPISGHVSLFWYQQALGQGPEFLTYFQNEAQLDKSGLPSDRFFAERPEGSVSTLKIQRTQQEDSAVYLCASGGRLAGFSTDTQYFGPGTRLTVL.

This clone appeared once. The CDR3 reads CASSPRGGPGTQYF. The CDR3 coding sequence is TGTGCCAGCAGCCCGCGGGGGGGGCCTGGGACCCAGTACTTC. The V and J genes are TRBV3-1 (or the pseudogene TRBV3-2) and TRBJ2-5; 9 nucleotides line up with TRBD2. J gave up 7 bases and V 4 bases, and 7 bases lay outside the gene matches. Per the germline V gene, CDR1 is LGHDT and CDR2 is YNNKEL (reference sequence). The CDR3 length is 14 residues.

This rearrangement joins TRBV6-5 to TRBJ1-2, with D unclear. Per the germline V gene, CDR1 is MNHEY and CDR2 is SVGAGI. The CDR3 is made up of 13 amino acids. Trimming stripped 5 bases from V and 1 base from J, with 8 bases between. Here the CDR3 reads CASSMADNYGYTF. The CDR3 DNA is TGTGCCAGCAGTATGGCGGATAACTATGGCTACACCTTC.

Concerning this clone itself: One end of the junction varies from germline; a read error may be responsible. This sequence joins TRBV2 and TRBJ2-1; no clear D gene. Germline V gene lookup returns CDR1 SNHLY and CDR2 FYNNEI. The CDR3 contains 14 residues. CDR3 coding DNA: TGTGCCAGCAGGGAAGGTCGCTCCTACAATGAGCAGTTCTTC. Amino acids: CASREGRSYNEQFF. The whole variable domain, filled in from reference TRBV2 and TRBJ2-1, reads EPEVTQTPSHQVTQMGQEVILRCVPISNHLYFYWYRQILGQKVEFLVSFYNNEISEKSEIFDDQFSVERPDGSNFTLKIRSTKLEDSAMYFCASREGRSYNEQFFGPGTRLTVL.

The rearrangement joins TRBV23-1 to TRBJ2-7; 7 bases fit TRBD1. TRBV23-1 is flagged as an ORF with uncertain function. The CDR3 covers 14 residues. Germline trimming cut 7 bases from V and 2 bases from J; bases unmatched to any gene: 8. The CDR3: CASTSDRFTYEQYF. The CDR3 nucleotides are TGCGCCAGCACCTCGGACAGGTTCACCTACGAGCAGTACTTC.

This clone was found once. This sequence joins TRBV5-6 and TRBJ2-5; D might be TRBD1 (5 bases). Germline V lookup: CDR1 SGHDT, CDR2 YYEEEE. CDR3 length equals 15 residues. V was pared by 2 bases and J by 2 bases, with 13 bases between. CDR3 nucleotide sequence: TGTGCCAGCAGCTTTGGGGCGGCGTTGCAAGAGACCCAGTACTTC. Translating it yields CASSFGAALQETQYF.

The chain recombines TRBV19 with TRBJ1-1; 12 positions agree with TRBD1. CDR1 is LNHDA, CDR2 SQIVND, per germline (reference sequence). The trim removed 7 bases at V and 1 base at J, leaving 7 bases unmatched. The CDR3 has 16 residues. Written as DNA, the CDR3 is TGTGCCAGTACCCCCGGGACAGGGGGCGAGAACACTGAAGCTTTCTTT. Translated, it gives CASTPGTGGENTEAFF.

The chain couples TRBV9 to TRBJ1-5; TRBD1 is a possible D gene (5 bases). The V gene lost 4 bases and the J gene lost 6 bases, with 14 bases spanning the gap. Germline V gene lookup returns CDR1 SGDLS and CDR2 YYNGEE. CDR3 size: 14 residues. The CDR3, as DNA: TGTGCCAGCAGCCCGAGTGGGGGGAGTCAGCCCCAGCATTTT. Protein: CASSPSGGSQPQHF.

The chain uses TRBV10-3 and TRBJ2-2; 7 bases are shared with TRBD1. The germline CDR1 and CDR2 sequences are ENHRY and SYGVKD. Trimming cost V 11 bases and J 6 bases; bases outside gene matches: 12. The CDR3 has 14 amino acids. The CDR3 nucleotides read TGTGCCCTTCGTCAGGACAGGTCCCCCGGGGAGCTGTTTTTT. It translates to CALRQDRSPGELFF.